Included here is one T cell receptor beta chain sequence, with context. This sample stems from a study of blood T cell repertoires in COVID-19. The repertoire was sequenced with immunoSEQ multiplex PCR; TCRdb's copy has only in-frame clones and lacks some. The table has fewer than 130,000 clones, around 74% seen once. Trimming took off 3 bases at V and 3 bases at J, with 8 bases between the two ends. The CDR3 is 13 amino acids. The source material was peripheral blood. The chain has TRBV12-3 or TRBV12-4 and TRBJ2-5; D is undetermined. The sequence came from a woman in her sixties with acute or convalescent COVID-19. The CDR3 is CASSFNSEETQYF. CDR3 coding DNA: TGTGCCAGCAGTTTTAACTCGGAAGAGACCCAGTACTTC.